This entry is about one T cell receptor beta chain. Its antigen is not known. This entry belongs to a study of cytomegalovirus exposure and HLA in healthy donors. Study background: The roughly 110 validation repertoires used the same platform as the 550 to 750 first-cohort repertoires, a later analysis reported.

The protocol was immunoSEQ multiplex PCR, while the TCRdb copy is restricted to in-frame clones and leaves out a portion. The sample contains 110,000 to 150,000 clones, about 94% of which appear only once. Whole-study results and caveats: Specific recognition of CMV antigens was confirmed in vitro for a few chains (all CMV-associated). Across donors, most TCRs were seen rarely, yet some public ones were widespread. Reportedly, cytomegalovirus status was diagnosed with high sensitivity and specificity.

Germline values: CDR1 MGHRA, CDR2 YSYEKL. The CDR3 extends over 14 amino acids. Trimming pared 1 base from V and 0 bases from J, leaving 5 bases between. V gene TRBV4-1 combines with J gene TRBJ2-3; D is uncertain. This TCR derives from a man between 18 and 35 years old in good health and CMV-seropositive. The material sequenced was PBMCs. CDR3 protein: CASSQGTSTDTQYF. The CDR3 DNA sequence: TGCGCCAGCAGCCAAGGAACTAGCACAGATACGCAGTATTTT.